The sequence of this T cell receptor beta chain was determined in a study of T-cell reconstitution after alpha-beta-depleted transplantation in children. Whole-study results and caveats: TCRbeta diversity was high at day 60 in some patients (a result of surviving recipient T cells and thymic progenitors). The main origin of T-cell counts and diversity one year after transplant was newly produced T cells. Reports say that about two months after transplant, the alpha-beta T cells came out of several hundred graft clones that had expanded.

A word on this clonotype: Its specificity is unknown.

Preparation of the TCRbeta library was carried out with unique molecular identifiers. TCRdb re-analysed the PCR reads in MiXCR, keeping a single row per CDR3 protein. The table includes about 900,000 distinct CDR3 sequences, roughly 29% detected once. The CDR3 is made up of 15 amino acids. The germline V gene has CDR1 SGHTA and CDR2 FQGNSA. The ends were cut back, 4 bases at V and 2 bases at J, with 12 bases in the middle. Sequenced material: PBMCs, mostly from graft donor cells, taken 360 days after TCRalphabeta/CD19-depleted stem cell transplant. V is TRBV7-2 and J is TRBJ2-1; D is unresolved. This sequence was found in a boy younger than two who had a stem cell transplant for SCID, so the T cells may come from the graft donor. The CDR3 nucleotides read TGTGCCAGCAGCTCGAGGTTCGGCCCCTACAATGAGCAGTTCTTC. It codes for CASSSRFGPYNEQFF. The full variable domain, completed using reference TRBV7-2 and TRBJ2-1, is GAGVSQSPSNKVTEKGKDVELRCDPISGHTALYWYRQSLGQGLEFLIYFQGNSAPDKSGLPSDRFSAERTGGSVSTLTIQRTQQEDSAVYLCASSSRFGPYNEQFFGPGTRLTVL.